The 17 T cell receptor beta chains in this list originate from one sample, sequenced in a study of glioma-infiltrating T cells. Amplification of TCR alpha and beta CDR3 regions from RNA used iRepertoire nested multiplex PCR. From the multiplex PCR reads, TCRdb called clonotypes with MiXCR, one entry per CDR3 protein. The data contain tens of thousands of distinct CDR3 sequences, around 23% of them singletons. The sequenced sample consisted of glioma tissue, nonneoplastic brain tissue, or PBMCs (not recorded which). These receptors all stem from a human donor with low-grade glioma or glioblastoma, undergoing nonglioma brain surgery, or in good health (not recorded which).

This clonotype was observed many times. The chain uses TRBV10-2 and TRBJ1-2; perhaps TRBD1 as D (5 bases). Trimming left V 3 bases short and J 1 base short, with 9 bases between. The CDR3 runs 14 residues. Germline loops: CDR1 WSHSY, CDR2 SAAADI. CDR3 sequence: CASSDPGRNYGYTF. The CDR3 coding sequence is TGCGCCAGCAGTGATCCAGGGCGTAACTATGGCTACACCTTC.

About this clonotype itself: The final CDR3 position lacks the conserved phenylalanine or tryptophan, pointing to a likely read error. J is TRBJ2-4 and V is TRBV18; a possible D gene is TRBD1 (6 bases). Trimming stripped 6 bases from V and 3 bases from J, with 18 bases between. The germline V gene has CDR1 KGHSH and CDR2 LQKENI. This CDR3 is 16 amino acids long. CDR3 DNA: TGTGCCAGCTCTACGGACAGAGGGCGAGTCAAAAACATTCAGTACATC. Protein: CASSTDRGRVKNIQYI.

For this clonotype: Germline is not matched at one junction end, which may reflect a read error. This chain connects TRBV6-1 to TRBJ2-5, with 8 nucleotides matching TRBD2. Germline V gene lookup returns CDR1 MNHNS and CDR2 SASEGT. The CDR3 runs 14 residues. The CDR3 loop reads CASAAGVLQENQYF. CDR3 nucleotides: TGTGCCAGCGCAGCGGGGGTCCTCCAAGAGAACCAGTACTTC.

This clonotype was picked up a small number of times. At one end, the junction sequence differs from germline, possibly due to a read error. The V gene is TRBV12-3 or TRBV12-4, the J gene TRBJ2-1; D remains unclear. This CDR3 has 10 residues. The CDR3: CASSLAQQSF. CDR3 bases: TGTGCCAGCAGTTTGGCCCAACAGTCCTTC.

The chain has TRBV20-1 and TRBJ1-3; D possibly corresponds to TRBD1 (6 bases). Germline V gene data show CDR1 as DFQATT and CDR2 as SNEGSKA (reference sequence). The CDR3 is 12 amino acids. V gave up 2 bases and J gave up 4 bases, with 6 bases separating them. Here the CDR3 reads CSARRGGNTIYF. The CDR3 nucleotides are TGCAGTGCTAGAAGGGGGGGAAACACCATATATTTT.

This clonotype was recorded once. A much larger clone is a single base away; this may be a read error. The chain is built from TRBV5-6 and TRBJ1-2, with D hard to call. The CDR3 sequence is 15 residues long. V dropped 0 bases and J dropped 8 bases, with 17 bases sitting between them. Germline V gene sequence: CDR1 SGHDT, CDR2 YYEEEE. For the CDR3, the DNA is TGTGCCAGCAGCTTGGCCGCGGTTTCCGAGAAGGGCTACACCTTC. It codes for CASSLAAVSEKGYTF.

This clonotype was found many times. The chain combines TRBV20-1 with TRBJ2-7, with 10 bases that match TRBD1. In germline, CDR1 is DFQATT, CDR2 SNEGSKA (reference sequence). The V segment lost 6 bases and the J segment 0 bases; nucleotides outside the gene matches: 5. The CDR3 loop spans 14 amino acids. The CDR3 DNA follows: TGCAGTGCCACCGGGACAGGGGTCTCCTACGAGCAGTACTTC. Its protein is CSATGTGVSYEQYF.

This clonotype was picked up many times. The rearrangement joins TRBV20-1 to TRBJ1-1; 8 bases agree with TRBD1. The germline V gene has CDR1 DFQATT and CDR2 SNEGSKA (reference sequence). V lost 5 bases, J lost 2 bases, and 7 bases stayed unmatched. The CDR3 covers 14 residues. The CDR3 loop reads CSASRDRINTEAFF. The CDR3 nucleotides read TGCAGTGCTTCCCGGGACAGGATAAACACTGAAGCTTTCTTT.

This clonotype has a count of ten or more. The chain uses TRBV20-1 and TRBJ1-5, with a weak D call TRBD1 (5 bases). Germline V CDR1 and CDR2: DFQATT, SNEGSKA (reference sequence). V gave up 6 bases and J gave up 4 bases, with 10 bases separating them. This CDR3 has 12 residues. CDR3 in DNA: TGCAGTGCCGTGGGGGGTAATCAGCCCCAGCATTTT. This sequence encodes CSAVGGNQPQHF.

V usage is TRBV5-1 and J usage is TRBJ2-2; 9 bases agree with TRBD1. This CDR3 is 15 amino acids long. Germline trimming cut 2 bases from V and 4 bases from J; bases unmatched to any gene: 3. Germline V gene lookup returns CDR1 SGHRS and CDR2 YFSETQ. Here the CDR3 reads CASSFGQGITGELFF. CDR3 nucleotide sequence: TGCGCCAGCAGCTTCGGACAGGGGATCACCGGGGAGCTGTTTTTT.

This clonotype was picked up many times. The rearrangement uses TRBV10-3 and TRBJ2-7; D is perhaps TRBD1 (5 bases). V was pared by 4 bases and J by 2 bases, with 18 bases between. This CDR3 comprises 16 residues. Germline V gives CDR1 ENHRY, CDR2 SYGVKD. CDR3 in DNA: TGTGCCATCAGTGTGAGACAGCCAGGAGCCCCCTACGAGCAGTACTTC. Amino acids: CAISVRQPGAPYEQYF.

This clonotype was seen many times. V usage is TRBV20-1 and J usage is TRBJ1-5; D gene ambiguous. V lost 3 bases, J lost 7 bases, and 16 bases lay in between. Germline CDR1 is DFQATT and CDR2 is SNEGSKA (reference sequence). The CDR3 length is 14 residues. CDR3 protein: CSASEPRGFQPQHF. The CDR3, as DNA: TGCAGTGCTAGCGAACCGAGAGGGTTCCAGCCCCAGCATTTT.

Comments on this clonotype: This clone may be a read error of a much larger clone one base away. The chain joins TRBV3-1 to TRBJ1-1, with a tentative D call TRBD1 (6 bases). Trimming pared 5 bases from V and 4 bases from J, leaving 14 bases between. CDR1 and CDR2 (germline): LGHDT, YNNKEL (reference sequence). The CDR3 is made up of 14 amino acids. For the CDR3, the DNA is TGTGCCAGCAGCTGGGACATCTCGATCACTGAAGCTTTCTTT. It yields the protein CASSWDISITEAFF.

This clonotype was detected ten times or more. The CDR3 here is CASSYWGETEAFF. Written as DNA, the CDR3 is TGTGCCAGCAGTTATTGGGGAGAGACTGAAGCTTTCTTT. The V and J genes are TRBV6-6 and TRBJ1-1; D gene uncertain. Looked up from germline, CDR1 is MNHNY and CDR2 is SVGAGI (reference sequence). The CDR3 has 13 amino acids. The V gene lost 3 bases and the J gene lost 5 bases, with 10 bases spanning the gap.

This clonotype was counted many times. The chain carries TRBV12-5 and TRBJ2-3; a weak D match, TRBD2 (6 bases). CDR1 and CDR2 from the germline V gene are LGHNT and FRNRAP. Trimming stripped 3 bases from V and 5 bases from J, with 12 bases between. The CDR3 is made up of 14 amino acids. CDR3 protein: CASGLELAEDTQYF. DNA of the CDR3: TGTGCTAGTGGTTTAGAATTAGCGGAAGATACGCAGTATTTT. Full variable domain (remainder filled in from reference TRBV12-5 and TRBJ2-3): DARVTQTPRHKVTEMGQEVTMRCQPILGHNTVFWYRQTMMQGLELLAYFRNRAPLDDSGMPKDRFSAEMPDATLATLKIQPSEPRDSAVYFCASGLELAEDTQYFGPGTRLTVL.

This clonotype was observed many times. This chain uses TRBV6-2 or TRBV6-3 with TRBJ2-3; TRBD2 agrees at 13 bases. Germline V gene lookup returns CDR1 MNHEY and CDR2 SVGEGT. The V segment lost 6 bases and the J segment 3 bases; nucleotides outside the gene matches: 6. The CDR3 spans 16 residues. DNA for the CDR3: TGTGCCAGCAGGAGACTAGCGGGAGGAGGAACAGATACGCAGTATTTT. This sequence encodes CASRRLAGGGTDTQYF.

As to this clonotype: Just one base apart from a much larger clone, this may be a read error. CDR3 loop: CASSLYGQSYEQYF. The DNA of the CDR3 is TGTGCCAGCTCACTCTACGGACAATCCTACGAGCAGTACTTC. V usage is TRBV18 and J usage is TRBJ2-7; a weak D match, TRBD1 (5 bases). This CDR3 comprises 14 residues. Germline V CDR1 and CDR2: KGHSH, LQKENI. V dropped 4 bases and J dropped 1 base, with 11 bases sitting between them.